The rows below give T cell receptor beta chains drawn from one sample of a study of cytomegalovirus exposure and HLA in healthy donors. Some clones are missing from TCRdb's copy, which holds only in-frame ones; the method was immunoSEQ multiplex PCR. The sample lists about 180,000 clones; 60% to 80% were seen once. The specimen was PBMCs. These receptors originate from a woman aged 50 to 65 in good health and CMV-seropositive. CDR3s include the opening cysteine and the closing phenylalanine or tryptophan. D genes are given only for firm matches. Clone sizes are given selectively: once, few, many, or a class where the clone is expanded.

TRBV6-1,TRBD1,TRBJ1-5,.,CASSERQGLWWPQHF,TGTGCCAGCAGTGAGAGACAGGGGTTATGGTGGCCCCAGCATTTT
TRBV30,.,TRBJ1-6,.,CAWSVRGNSPLHF,TGTGCCTGGAGTGTACGGGGGAATTCACCCCTCCACTTT
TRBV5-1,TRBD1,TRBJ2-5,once,CASSVSGTAGETQYF,TGCGCCAGCAGCGTTTCCGGGACAGCAGGAGAGACCCAGTACTTC
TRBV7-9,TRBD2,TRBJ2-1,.,CASSLTSGGPSSSYNEQFF,TGTGCCAGCAGCCTGACTAGCGGGGGACCGAGTAGCTCCTACAATGAGCAGTTCTTC
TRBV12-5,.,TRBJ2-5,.,CASIGGGGPAQETQYF,TGTGCTAGTATTGGAGGTGGAGGGCCGGCTCAAGAGACCCAGTACTTC
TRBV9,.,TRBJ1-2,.,CASSVDGRRGYTF,TGTGCCAGCAGCGTAGATGGGAGGCGGGGCTACACCTTC
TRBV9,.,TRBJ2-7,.,CASSPRTQEGYEQYF,TGTGCCAGCAGCCCCCGGACTCAGGAGGGATACGAGCAGTACTTC
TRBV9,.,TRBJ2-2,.,CASSVGHTGELFF,TGTGCCAGCAGCGTAGGGCACACCGGGGAGCTGTTTTTT
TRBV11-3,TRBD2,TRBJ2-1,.,CASSGLGLADNEQFF,TGTGCCAGCAGCGGCCTGGGACTAGCAGACAATGAGCAGTTCTTC
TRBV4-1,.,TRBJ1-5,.,CASSQVLGRTNQPQHF,TGCGCCAGCAGCCAAGTACTGGGGCGGACCAATCAGCCCCAGCATTTT
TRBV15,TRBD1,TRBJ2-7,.,CAANRGGYEQYF,TGTGCCGCGAACAGGGGTGGCTACGAGCAGTACTTC
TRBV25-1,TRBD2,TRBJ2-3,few,CANSESLTSGGTTDTQYF,TGTGCCAACAGTGAATCCCTGACTAGCGGGGGGACCACAGATACGCAGTATTTT